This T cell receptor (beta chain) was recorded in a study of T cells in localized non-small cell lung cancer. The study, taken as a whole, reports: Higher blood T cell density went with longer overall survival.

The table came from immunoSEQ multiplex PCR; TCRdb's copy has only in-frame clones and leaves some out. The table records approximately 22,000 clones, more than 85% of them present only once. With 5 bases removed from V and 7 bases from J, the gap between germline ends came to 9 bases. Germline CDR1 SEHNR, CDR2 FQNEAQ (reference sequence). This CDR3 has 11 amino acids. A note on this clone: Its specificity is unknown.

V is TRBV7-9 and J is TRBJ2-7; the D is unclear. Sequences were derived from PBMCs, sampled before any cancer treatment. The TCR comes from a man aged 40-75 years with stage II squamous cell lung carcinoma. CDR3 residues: CASSNVREQYF. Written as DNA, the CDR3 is TGTGCCAGCAGCAACGTTAGAGAGCAGTACTTC. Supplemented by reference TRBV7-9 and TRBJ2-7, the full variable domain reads DTGVSQNPRHKITKRGQNVTFRCDPISEHNRLYWYRQTLGQGPEFLTYFQNEAQLEKSRLLSDRFSAERPKGSFSTLEIQRTEQGDSAMYLCASSNVREQYFGPGTRLTVT.